A selection of T cell receptor beta chains follows, all from one sample in a study of blood T cell repertoires in COVID-19. Sequencing was performed with immunoSEQ multiplex PCR; in TCRdb, only in-frame clones are kept and a portion is missing. This sample has tens of thousands of clones, with roughly 88% found just once. The sample taken for sequencing was peripheral blood. Receptors were obtained from a woman aged 65 to 85 with acute or convalescent COVID-19. CDR3s include the opening cysteine and the closing phenylalanine or tryptophan. The order of the fields is clone size, D gene, J gene, V gene, CDR3 DNA, CDR3 protein. A D gene is named only where the DNA matches it firmly. Only some rows state a clone size, as once, few, many or a class for expanded clones.

size: -
D: TRBD1
J: TRBJ2-5
V: TRBV6-5
DNA: TGTGCCAGCAGTTACTTGGGGACAGGGGGCGGCGAGACCCAGTACTTC
CDR3: CASSYLGTGGGETQYF

size: -
D: -
J: TRBJ1-1
V: TRBV18
DNA: TGTGCCAGCTCACCCCCGGGGGACCGGCGGGAAGCTTTCTTT
CDR3: CASSPPGDRREAFF

size: -
D: TRBD2
J: TRBJ2-3
V: TRBV9
DNA: TGTGCCAGCAGCTCATCGACTAGCGGGGGGTCAGATACGCAGTATTTT
CDR3: CASSSSTSGGSDTQYF

size: once
D: -
J: TRBJ1-2
V: TRBV3-1/TRBV3-2
DNA: TGTGCCAGCAGCCAAGAACAGAGACATGGCTACACCTTC
CDR3: CASSQEQRHGYTF

size: -
D: -
J: TRBJ2-7
V: TRBV9
DNA: TGTGCCAGCAGCGCAGGGGGGCAGAATCCCGGCTACGAGCAGTACTTC
CDR3: CASSAGGQNPGYEQYF

size: -
D: TRBD1
J: TRBJ2-7
V: TRBV29-1
DNA: TGCAGCGTTGGGCAGGGGGCGCAGAACGAGCAGTACTTC
CDR3: CSVGQGAQNEQYF

size: -
D: TRBD1
J: TRBJ1-3
V: TRBV2
DNA: TGTGCCAGCAGCGCGGACAGGAACTCTGGAAACACCATATATTTT
CDR3: CASSADRNSGNTIYF

size: -
D: -
J: TRBJ1-2
V: TRBV5-1
DNA: TGCGCCAGCAGCTTGAGGGGCGCCGGGGGGTATGGCTACACCTTC
CDR3: CASSLRGAGGYGYTF

size: -
D: -
J: TRBJ1-2
V: TRBV18
DNA: TGTGCCAGCTCACCAGCAGCAGGGGACTATGGCTACACCTTC
CDR3: CASSPAAGDYGYTF

size: -
D: TRBD1
J: TRBJ1-2
V: TRBV7-2
DNA: TGTGCCAGCAGCACCACCGGGACAGGACGGGGCTACACCTTC
CDR3: CASSTTGTGRGYTF

size: once
D: TRBD1
J: TRBJ2-5
V: TRBV6-5
DNA: TGTGCCAGCAGTACCACGGGACAGGGACAAGAGACCCAGTACTTC
CDR3: CASSTTGQGQETQYF

size: -
D: TRBD2
J: TRBJ2-3
V: TRBV24-1
DNA: TGTGCCACCAGTGAAACTAGCGGGTCTAGCACAGATACGCAGTATTTT
CDR3: CATSETSGSSTDTQYF

size: -
D: -
J: TRBJ2-1
V: TRBV15
DNA: TGTGCCACCAGCCCTATCACAGGATACAATGAGCAGTTCTTC
CDR3: CATSPITGYNEQFF

size: -
D: -
J: TRBJ1-2
V: TRBV6-1
DNA: TGTGCCAGCAGTGAATGGGGGGGGATAGGAGGCTACACCTTC
CDR3: CASSEWGGIGGYTF

size: -
D: -
J: TRBJ1-1
V: TRBV5-1
DNA: TGCGCCAGCAGCTTCAACAGGGAGACTGAAGCTTTCTTT
CDR3: CASSFNRETEAFF

size: -
D: TRBD2
J: TRBJ2-7
V: TRBV5-1
DNA: TGCGCCAGCAGCTTGGGCTTGACTAGCGGACTTCTCTACGAGCAGTACTTC
CDR3: CASSLGLTSGLLYEQYF

size: -
D: -
J: TRBJ2-1
V: TRBV12-5
DNA: TGTGCTAGTGCCTTGGGGCTATACAATGAGCAGTTCTTC
CDR3: CASALGLYNEQFF

size: once
D: -
J: TRBJ1-2
V: TRBV19
DNA: TGTGCCAGTAGTATGGCTGACAGGTTGAGCGGCTACACCTTC
CDR3: CASSMADRLSGYTF

size: -
D: TRBD2
J: TRBJ2-1
V: TRBV4-1
DNA: TGCGCCAGCAGCCAACTGGGACTAGCGGGGACCAGTTACAATGAGCAGTTCTTC
CDR3: CASSQLGLAGTSYNEQFF

size: -
D: TRBD1
J: TRBJ2-2
V: TRBV27
DNA: TGTGCCAGCAGAAGCCCCGGGACAGGGAACACCGGGGAGCTGTTTTTT
CDR3: CASRSPGTGNTGELFF

size: -
D: -
J: TRBJ2-7
V: TRBV6-5
DNA: TGTGCCAGCAGTTACAGGGGCCCCTACGAGCAGTACTTC
CDR3: CASSYRGPYEQYF

size: once
D: -
J: TRBJ2-7
V: TRBV27
DNA: TGTGCCAGCAGTCCTCGAGGGTTCGAGCAGTACTTC
CDR3: CASSPRGFEQYF

size: -
D: TRBD1
J: TRBJ1-3
V: TRBV27
DNA: TGTGCCAGCAGACCCACCGGGACAGGGGGAAGTGGAAACACCATATATTTT
CDR3: CASRPTGTGGSGNTIYF

size: few
D: TRBD2
J: TRBJ2-5
V: TRBV5-4
DNA: TGTGCCAGCAGCCCAACTAGCGGTCAAGAGACCCAGTACTTC
CDR3: CASSPTSGQETQYF

size: -
D: -
J: TRBJ2-2
V: TRBV19
DNA: TGTGCCAGTAGTAGACCCTGGAGCGCCGGGGAGCTGTTTTTT
CDR3: CASSRPWSAGELFF

size: -
D: -
J: TRBJ1-2
V: TRBV5-1
DNA: TGCGCCAGCAGCTGGGACTTTGGTGGCTACACCTTC
CDR3: CASSWDFGGYTF

size: -
D: -
J: TRBJ1-1
V: TRBV19
DNA: TGTGCCGCGATGGAGGGGAACACTGAAGCTTTCTTT
CDR3: CAAMEGNTEAFF

size: -
D: -
J: TRBJ1-1
V: TRBV5-6
DNA: TGTGCCAGCAGCCCCCAAGGCACAGGGCACACTGAAGCTTTCTTT
CDR3: CASSPQGTGHTEAFF